This entry concerns a single T cell receptor beta chain. Germline and junction disagree at one end, which may indicate a read error. This sample was included in a study of tumor-infiltrating lymphocytes in primary liver carcinoma. In the study overall: Spanning 30 to 69 years of age, the patients were men and women.

Production of TCR beta cDNA used approximately 0.45 ug total RNA together with a constant-region primer. Slightly modified ARM-PCR, run as three nested multiplex PCR rounds, produced the TCR beta libraries. With TRBV1-TRBV30 forward primers and a C-beta reverse primer, the first two PCR rounds were run for roughly 9 cycles each. TCRdb recomputed calls from the multiplex PCR reads with MiXCR, one row per CDR3 protein. The sample carries about 120,000 distinct CDR3 sequences, under 70% recorded once. Looked up from germline, CDR1 is MGHDK and CDR2 is SYGVNS. The CDR3 extends over 15 amino acids. The roughly 18-34 mg bulk tissue piece was not sorted before simultaneous RNA and DNA extraction.

The sequenced sample was tumor-adjacent normal liver tissue. This TCR was recovered from a woman aged 55 to 70 with primary liver carcinoma and hepatitis B virus infection. The chain has TRBV25-1 and TRBJ2-1; tentatively, D is TRBD1 (6 bases). The CDR3, as DNA: TGTGCCAACAGTGAATATAGGGGGTCAAAAAATGGGCAGTTCTTC. This gives the protein CANSEYRGSKNGQFF.